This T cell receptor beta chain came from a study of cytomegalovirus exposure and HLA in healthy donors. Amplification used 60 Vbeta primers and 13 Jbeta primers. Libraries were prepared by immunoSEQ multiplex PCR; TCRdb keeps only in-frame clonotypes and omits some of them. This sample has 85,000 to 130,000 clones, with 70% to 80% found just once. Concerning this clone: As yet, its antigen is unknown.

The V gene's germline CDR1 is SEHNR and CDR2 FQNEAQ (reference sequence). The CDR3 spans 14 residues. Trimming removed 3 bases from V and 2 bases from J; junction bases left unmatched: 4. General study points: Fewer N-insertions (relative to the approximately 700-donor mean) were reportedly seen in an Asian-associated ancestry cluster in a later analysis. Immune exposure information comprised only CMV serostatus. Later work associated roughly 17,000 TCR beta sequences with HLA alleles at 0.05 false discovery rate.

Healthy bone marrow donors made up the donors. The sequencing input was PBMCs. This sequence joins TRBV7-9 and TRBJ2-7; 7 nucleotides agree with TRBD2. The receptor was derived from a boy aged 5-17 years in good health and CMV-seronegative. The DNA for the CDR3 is TGTGCCAGCAGCTTTCGGGACTATACCTACGAGCAGTACTTC. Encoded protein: CASSFRDYTYEQYF.